This TCR beta chain was sequenced in a study of blood T cells in healthy people across ages (dated by TCRdb to the mid-2010s). About the study as a whole: In model experiments, template switching captured about one uniquely barcoded TCR beta cDNA molecule for every two T cells. Using deep sequencing normalized with unique cDNA molecular identifiers, the study measured how TCR beta repertoire diversity changes with age. Donors were grouped into four age groups: young (average approximately 15 years), middle-aged (roughly 37), aged (around 60) and long-lived (approximately 78). Using the same blood draw, the study looked at two additional independent replicas of 1 million unique cDNA reads for two donors, one aged 18 to 30 and the other aged 80 or older. General conclusions and limits of the study: Since profiling was done on bulk unsorted PBMCs, naive and antigen-experienced compartments could not be conclusively compared. A strong correlation was found between observed TCR beta diversity and the percentage of naive T cells measured by flow cytometry. Donor CMV infection status was unknown, potentially confounding age-related changes in expanded clonotypes. Compared with the aged group, more naive CD4+ T cells, fewer expanded clones and increased TCR diversity were shown by the long-lived group, suggesting age selection. As age increased, observed TCR beta diversity per million T cells dropped in a roughly linear way, and a significant reduction was already evident by age 40. Estimates of total diversity based on one million sequenced T cells were regarded as lower bounds and as underestimates.

The protocol used for the library was 5' RACE. The sample was run on an Illumina HiSeq 2500. A second PCR of about 6 to 12 cycles was performed with a sample-barcoded 5' primer and a J-beta primer mix. A unique molecular identifier was introduced onto each TCR beta cDNA molecule by a template-switch 5' adaptor carrying 12 random nucleotides. Each sample yielded at least 3 million CDR3-containing paired-end reads. The Mint cDNA synthesis kit, primed by a TRBC-specific oligonucleotide, was used to synthesize first-strand cDNA from all RNA. After uracil-DNA glycosylase treatment, a first 18-cycle PCR used universal primers M1SS and BC2_uni_R on all cDNA. The paper's data handling went like this. For normalization, 1 million high-quality reads, each with a distinct molecular identifier, were randomly selected from each sample. Instead of being binned into consensus sequences, reads that shared molecular identifiers were thrown out. MiTCR, set to a Q25 quality threshold and the strictest error-elimination algorithm, was used for CDR3 identification, clonotype clustering and error correction. A nonparametric unseen species model with Euler transformation was used to estimate a lower bound on total TCR beta diversity. TCRdb reprocessed the public reads (quality trimming at Q25 with fastp, clone calling with MiXCR) and kept in-frame beta chains. All rows with the same CDR3 protein become a single entry with the most common DNA and genes. The V and J calls were determined by TCRdb, not by the authors. The sample table shows about 800,000 distinct CDR3 sequences, and 20% to 25% are seen once. The ten top clones hold roughly 3.5% of the sample.

This clonotype has a handful of counts. No cognate antigen has been identified for it. Base-call qualities are not available, and no considerably larger clone is one nucleotide away. Its CDR3 holds 15 amino acids, cysteine through phenylalanine. Here the CDR3 DNA is all that survives: 45 bases in frame from base 1. The V end loses 0 bases and the J end loses 3 bases, and a stretch of 9 bases separates them. CDR1 and CDR2 are drawn from the germline V gene: ENHRY, SYGVKD. Donors were 40 or so systemically healthy Caucasian individuals from Russia aged roughly 6 to 95 years. Each donor gave approximately 9.3 milliliters of peripheral blood, collected into EDTA-treated Vacutainer tubes. Ficoll-Paque density-gradient centrifugation was used to isolate PBMCs, with at least 7 million obtained per sample. Trizol reagent was used to extract total RNA from PBMCs, with at least 6 micrograms per sample. For every donor, flow cytometry on a PBMC aliquot measured the percentage of naive CD45RAhigh/CD27high T cells.

These same records also appear under a second study, on T cells of mothers and their children. As described in the second report: Nine systemically healthy Caucasian individuals, comprising three mothers and their six children, were included as donors. cDNA synthesis consumed the entire amount of extracted RNA, loaded at around 1.4 ug RNA in each 15 ul reaction. In the second PCR, sample barcodes and 2-4 random nucleotides were introduced via the M1S primer. Over 8.5 million TCR beta CDR3 reads were obtained for each mother, and about 3 million reads were obtained for each child. In both related and unrelated pairs, thymic selection shapes the output of TCR recombination in a similar way, with inherited differences having only a minor effect. Related mother-child pairs always showed normalized repertoire overlap that was slightly higher than in unrelated mother-child pairs, though the difference was never significant. With a sensitivity of about 100 clones per million clonotypes, no persistent microchimeric T cell clones were detected. The study used deep NGS to compare TCR beta repertoires of mothers and children, seeking features distinguishing related mother-child pairs from unrelated individuals. On average, the children were roughly 10 +/- 4 years old, while the mothers were about 40 +/- 4 years old. Libraries were sequenced on Illumina HiSeq 2000 with 100+100 nt paired-end reads after adapter ligation with NEBNext reagents. To prevent cross-contamination, the mother and child libraries were prepared one month apart and sequenced in separate runs. For each donor, between 500,000 and 2,000,000 distinct TCR beta clonotypes were identified. Naive TCR beta clonotypes were estimated from low-frequency clonotypes matched to each donor's FACS-determined naive share, without sorting.

In this chain, TRBV10-3 is recombined with TRBJ1-5, with the D gene call left open. The specimen was blood. The TCR originated in a boy younger than 18 in good health. The CDR3 region has the sequence CAISESPGYNQPQHF. The bases are TGTGCCATCAGTGAGTCACCAGGCTACAATCAGCCCCAGCATTTT.